This T cell receptor (beta chain) was sequenced for a study of blood T cell repertoires in COVID-19. Background on the study: The origin of the acute and convalescent COVID-19 samples was the United States, Italy and Spain. T cells, B-cell-depleted T cells, or PBMCs provided the cDNA or gDNA that served as material.

Authors' data handling: Cell counts per sample came from amplifying reference gene primers. The data were produced by immunoSEQ multiplex PCR, yet TCRdb's version contains in-frame clones alone and is incomplete. V and J calls and clone size come straight from that table; D and trimming were deduced from the DNA. Among about 270,000 clones, around nine tenths were seen once, and the ten largest hold roughly 9.8%. Trimming shortened V by 4 bases and J by 6 bases, and 11 bases separated the two germline ends. Germline assignment: CDR1 SGHTA and CDR2 FQGNSA. This CDR3 contains 13 residues. Sequenced sample: peripheral blood. The chain uses TRBV7-2 and TRBJ2-3, with a tentative D call TRBD2 (6 bases). This sequence originates from a man aged 35-49 years who had recovered from COVID-19. CDR3 in DNA: TGTGCCAGCAGCTCCCCGGGAGCGGATACGCAGTATTTT. It translates to CASSSPGADTQYF. Combining the CDR3 with reference TRBV7-2 and TRBJ2-3 gives the whole variable domain GAGVSQSPSNKVTEKGKDVELRCDPISGHTALYWYRQSLGQGLEFLIYFQGNSAPDKSGLPSDRFSAERTGGSVSTLTIQRTQQEDSAVYLCASSSPGADTQYFGPGTRLTVL.